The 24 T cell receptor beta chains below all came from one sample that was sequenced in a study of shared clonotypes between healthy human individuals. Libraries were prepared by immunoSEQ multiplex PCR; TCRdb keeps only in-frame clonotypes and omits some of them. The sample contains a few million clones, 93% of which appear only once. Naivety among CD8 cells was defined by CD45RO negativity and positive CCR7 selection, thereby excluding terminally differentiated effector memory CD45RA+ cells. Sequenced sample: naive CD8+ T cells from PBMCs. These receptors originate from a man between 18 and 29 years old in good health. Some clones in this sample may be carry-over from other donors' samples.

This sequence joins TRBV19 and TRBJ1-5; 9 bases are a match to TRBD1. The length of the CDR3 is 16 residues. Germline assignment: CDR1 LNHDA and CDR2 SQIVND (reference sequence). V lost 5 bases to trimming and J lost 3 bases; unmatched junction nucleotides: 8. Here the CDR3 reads CASSPRTGVVNQPQHF. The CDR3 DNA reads TGTGCCAGTAGTCCTCGGACAGGGGTTGTCAATCAGCCCCAGCATTTT.

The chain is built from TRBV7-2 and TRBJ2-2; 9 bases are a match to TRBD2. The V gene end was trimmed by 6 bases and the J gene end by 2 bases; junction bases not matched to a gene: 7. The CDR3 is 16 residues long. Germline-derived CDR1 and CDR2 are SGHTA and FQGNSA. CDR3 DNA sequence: TGTGCCAGCAGACCTCTAGCGGGAATAAACACCGGGGAGCTGTTTTTT. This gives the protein CASRPLAGINTGELFF.

Written as DNA, the CDR3 is TGCGCCAGCAGCCAAGACTCCCGGGATACGCAGTATTTT. Translated, it gives CASSQDSRDTQYF. The rearrangement links TRBV4-1 to TRBJ2-3; D uncertain. The CDR3 is 13 amino acids. V lost 0 bases and J lost 6, with 7 bases in between. Germline CDR1 is MGHRA and CDR2 is YSYEKL.

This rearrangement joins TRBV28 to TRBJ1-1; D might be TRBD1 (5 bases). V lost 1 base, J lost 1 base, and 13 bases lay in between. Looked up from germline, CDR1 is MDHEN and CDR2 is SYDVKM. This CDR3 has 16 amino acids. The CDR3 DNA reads TGTGCCAGCAGTTTATTTTCCCGGGGACGGAACACTGAAGCTTTCTTT. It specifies CASSLFSRGRNTEAFF.

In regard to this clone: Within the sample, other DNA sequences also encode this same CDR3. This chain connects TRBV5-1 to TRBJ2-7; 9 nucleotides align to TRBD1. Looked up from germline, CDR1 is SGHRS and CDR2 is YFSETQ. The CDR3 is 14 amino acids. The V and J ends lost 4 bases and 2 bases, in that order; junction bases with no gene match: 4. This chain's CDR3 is CASSPGTGPYEQYF. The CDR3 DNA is TGCGCCAGCAGCCCTGGGACAGGGCCCTACGAGCAGTACTTC.

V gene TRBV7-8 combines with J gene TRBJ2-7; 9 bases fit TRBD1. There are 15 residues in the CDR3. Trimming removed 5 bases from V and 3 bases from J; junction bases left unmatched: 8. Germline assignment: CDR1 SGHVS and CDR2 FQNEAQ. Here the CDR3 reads CASSLKQGAYYEQYF. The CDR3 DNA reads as TGTGCCAGCAGCCTTAAACAGGGGGCATACTACGAGCAGTACTTC.

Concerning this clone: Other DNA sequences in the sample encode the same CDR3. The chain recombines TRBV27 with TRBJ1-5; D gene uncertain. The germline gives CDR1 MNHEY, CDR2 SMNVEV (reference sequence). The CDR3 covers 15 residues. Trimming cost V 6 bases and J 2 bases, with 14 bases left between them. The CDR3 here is CASSSWMSGNQPQHF. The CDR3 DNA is TGTGCCAGCAGCTCCTGGATGAGTGGCAATCAGCCCCAGCATTTT.

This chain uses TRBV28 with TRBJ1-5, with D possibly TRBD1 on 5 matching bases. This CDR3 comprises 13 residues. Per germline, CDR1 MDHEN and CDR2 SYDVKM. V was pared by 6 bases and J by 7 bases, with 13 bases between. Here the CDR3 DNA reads TGTGCCAGCAGCCCTCGGGGGGTCCAGCCCCAGCATTTT. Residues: CASSPRGVQPQHF.

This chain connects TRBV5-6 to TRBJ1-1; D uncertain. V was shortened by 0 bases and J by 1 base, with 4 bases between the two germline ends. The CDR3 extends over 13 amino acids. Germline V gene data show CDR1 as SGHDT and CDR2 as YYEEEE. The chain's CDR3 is CASSLVKNTEAFF. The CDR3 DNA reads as TGTGCCAGCAGCTTGGTCAAGAACACTGAAGCTTTCTTT.

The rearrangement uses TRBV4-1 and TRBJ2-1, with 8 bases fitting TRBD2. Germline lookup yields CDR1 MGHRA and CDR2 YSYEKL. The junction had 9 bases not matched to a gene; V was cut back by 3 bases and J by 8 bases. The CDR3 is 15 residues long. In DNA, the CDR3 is TGCGCCAGCAGCCACCGGGAGGGTTTCTCAGATGAGCAGTTCTTC. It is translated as CASSHREGFSDEQFF.

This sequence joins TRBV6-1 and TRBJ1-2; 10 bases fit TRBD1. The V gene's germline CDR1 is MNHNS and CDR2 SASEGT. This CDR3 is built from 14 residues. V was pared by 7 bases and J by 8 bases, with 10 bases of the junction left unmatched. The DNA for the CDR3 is TGTGCCAGCACCGAGACAGGGGGCTTGAGGGGCTACACCTTC. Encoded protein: CASTETGGLRGYTF.

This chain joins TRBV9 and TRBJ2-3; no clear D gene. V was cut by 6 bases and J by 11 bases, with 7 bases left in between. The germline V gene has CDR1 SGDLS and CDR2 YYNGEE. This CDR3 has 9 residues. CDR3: CASTTLQYF. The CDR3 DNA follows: TGTGCCAGCACCACATTGCAGTATTTT.

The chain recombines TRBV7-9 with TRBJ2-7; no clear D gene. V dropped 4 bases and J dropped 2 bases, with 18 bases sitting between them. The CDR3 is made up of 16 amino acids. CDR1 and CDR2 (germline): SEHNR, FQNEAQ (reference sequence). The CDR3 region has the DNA TGTGCCAGCAGCTCAACCCTGGGTGACCGCGCCTACGAGCAGTACTTC. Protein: CASSSTLGDRAYEQYF.

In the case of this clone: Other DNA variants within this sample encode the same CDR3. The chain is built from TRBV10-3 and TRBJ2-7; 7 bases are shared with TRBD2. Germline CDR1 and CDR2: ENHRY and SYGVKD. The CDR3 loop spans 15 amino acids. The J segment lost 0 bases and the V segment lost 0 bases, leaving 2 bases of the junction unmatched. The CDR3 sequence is CAISESGGSSYEQYF. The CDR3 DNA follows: TGTGCCATCAGTGAGTCCGGCGGGAGCTCCTACGAGCAGTACTTC.

CDR3 residues: CSVRPAAVNTEAFF. In DNA, the CDR3 is TGCAGCGTTCGGCCGGCCGCGGTGAACACTGAAGCTTTCTTT. The V and J genes are TRBV29-1 and TRBJ1-1; D is unresolved. The length of the CDR3 is 14 residues. Germline CDR1 and CDR2: SQVTM and ANQGSEA. Trimming pared 5 bases from V and 0 bases from J, leaving 13 bases between.

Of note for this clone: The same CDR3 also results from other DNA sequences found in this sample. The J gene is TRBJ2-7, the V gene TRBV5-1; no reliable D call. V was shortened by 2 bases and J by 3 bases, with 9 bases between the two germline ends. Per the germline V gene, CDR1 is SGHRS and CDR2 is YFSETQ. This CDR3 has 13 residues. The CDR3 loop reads CASSFGAGYEQYF. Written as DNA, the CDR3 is TGCGCCAGCAGCTTCGGTGCAGGCTACGAGCAGTACTTC. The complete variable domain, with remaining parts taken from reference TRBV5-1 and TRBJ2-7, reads KAGVTQTPRYLIKTRGQQVTLSCSPISGHRSVSWYQQTPGQGLQFLFEYFSETQRNKGNFPGRFSGRQFSNSRSEMNVSTLELGDSALYLCASSFGAGYEQYFGPGTRLTVT.

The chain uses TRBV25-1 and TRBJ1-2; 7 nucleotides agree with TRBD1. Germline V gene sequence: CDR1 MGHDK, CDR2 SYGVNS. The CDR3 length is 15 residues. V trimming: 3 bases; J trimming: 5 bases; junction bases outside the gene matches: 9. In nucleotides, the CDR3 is TGTGCCAGCAGTGACCCTTCCGGGACAGAATATGGCTACACCTTC. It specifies CASSDPSGTEYGYTF.

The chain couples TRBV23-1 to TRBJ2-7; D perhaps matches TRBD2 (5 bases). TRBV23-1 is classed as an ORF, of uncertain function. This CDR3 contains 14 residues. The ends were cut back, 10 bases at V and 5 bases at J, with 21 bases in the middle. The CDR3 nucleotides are TGCGCCACCCCGAGGTGTACTAGTTACCACGAGCAGTACTTC. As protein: CATPRCTSYHEQYF.

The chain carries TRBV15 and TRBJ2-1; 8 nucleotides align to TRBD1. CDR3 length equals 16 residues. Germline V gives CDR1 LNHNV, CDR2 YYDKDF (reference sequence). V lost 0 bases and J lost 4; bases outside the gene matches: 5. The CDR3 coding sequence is TGTGCCACCAGCAGAGACAGGGGGCCCCCGTACAATGAGCAGTTCTTC. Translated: CATSRDRGPPYNEQFF.

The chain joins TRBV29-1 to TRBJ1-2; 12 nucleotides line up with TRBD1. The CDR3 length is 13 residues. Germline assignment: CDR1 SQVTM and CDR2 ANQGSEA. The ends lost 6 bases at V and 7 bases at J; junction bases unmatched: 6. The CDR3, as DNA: TGCAGCGTCTCGGGACAGGGGGCTTTTGGCTACACCTTC. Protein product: CSVSGQGAFGYTF.

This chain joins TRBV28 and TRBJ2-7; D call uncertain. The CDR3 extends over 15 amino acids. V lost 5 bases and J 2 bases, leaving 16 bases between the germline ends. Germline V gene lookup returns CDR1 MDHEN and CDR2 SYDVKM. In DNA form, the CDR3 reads TGTGCCAGCAGTACACACCCCCCGAAGACCTACGAGCAGTACTTC. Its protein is CASSTHPPKTYEQYF.

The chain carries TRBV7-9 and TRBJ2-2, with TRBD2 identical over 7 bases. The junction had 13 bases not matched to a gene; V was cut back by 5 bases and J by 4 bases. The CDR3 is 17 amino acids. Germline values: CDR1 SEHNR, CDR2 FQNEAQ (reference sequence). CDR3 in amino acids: CASSLRRGGSSTGELFF. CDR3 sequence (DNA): TGTGCCAGCAGCCTTCGACGGGGAGGGAGCAGCACCGGGGAGCTGTTTTTT. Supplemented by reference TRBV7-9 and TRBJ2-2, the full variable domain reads DTGVSQNPRHKITKRGQNVTFRCDPISEHNRLYWYRQTLGQGPEFLTYFQNEAQLEKSRLLSDRFSAERPKGSFSTLEIQRTEQGDSAMYLCASSLRRGGSSTGELFFGEGSRLTVL.

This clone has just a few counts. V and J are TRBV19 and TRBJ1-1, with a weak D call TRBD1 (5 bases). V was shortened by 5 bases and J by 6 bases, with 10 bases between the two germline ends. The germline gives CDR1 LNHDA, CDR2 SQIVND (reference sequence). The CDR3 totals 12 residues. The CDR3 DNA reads TGTGCCAGTAGTTATTGGGGCGCTGAAGCTTTCTTT. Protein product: CASSYWGAEAFF.

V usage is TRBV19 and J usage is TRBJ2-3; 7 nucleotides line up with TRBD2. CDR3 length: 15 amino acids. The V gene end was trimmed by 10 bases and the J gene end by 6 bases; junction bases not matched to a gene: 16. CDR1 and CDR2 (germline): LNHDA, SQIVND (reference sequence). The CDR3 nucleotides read TGTGCCACCTCAGACGGGGGGAGGATAGGCGATACGCAGTATTTT. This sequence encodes CATSDGGRIGDTQYF.